The entry that follows covers one TCR beta chain sequence. What it binds is not known. This entry belongs to a study of Ad26.COV2.S vaccination and SARS-CoV-2 variants. Broader study findings: Total T cell responses may have been underestimated by the TCR breadth and depth analyses.

The CDR3 totals 17 residues. Germline V gene lookup returns CDR1 SEHNR and CDR2 FQNEAQ (reference sequence). V shed 3 bases, J shed 4 bases, and the junction held 11 bases outside the gene matches. Profiled with immunoSEQ multiplex PCR; TCRdb holds only in-frame clones, not every one. The sample lists around 250,000 clones, about 90% seen once, with 3% to 4% in the top ten. Treatment indicated: roughly 20 received Ad26.COV2.S at low or high dose, single or two shots; about five received placebo; per-sample allocation not given. The samples were gathered on day 63 after the first injection of vaccine or placebo.

This material consisted of peripheral blood, taken in a trial of Ad26.COV2.S vaccine versus placebo. The chain is built from TRBV7-9 and TRBJ2-5; 10 bases align to TRBD2. This TCR derives from a person between 18 and 65 years old who received the Ad26.COV2.S COVID-19 vaccine or a placebo. The CDR3 protein is CASSFLASGRGGETQYF. The CDR3 nucleotides are TGTGCCAGCAGCTTTCTCGCTAGCGGGAGAGGTGGAGAGACCCAGTACTTC.